The 32 T cell receptor beta chains given below trace back to one sample, sequenced in a study of blood T cell repertoires in COVID-19. The method was immunoSEQ multiplex PCR; TCRdb's version includes in-frame clones alone and lacks a portion of them. The sample lists approximately 450,000 clones; roughly 90% were seen once. Input material: peripheral blood. The receptors derive from a woman younger than 45 with acute or convalescent COVID-19.

This chain connects TRBV5-1 to TRBJ1-1, with 7 bases identical to TRBD1. This CDR3 comprises 15 residues. From germline, CDR1 is SGHRS and CDR2 YFSETQ. V was pared by 5 bases and J by 0 bases, with 7 bases of the junction left unmatched. This CDR3 reads CASSSTDRVNTEAFF. CDR3 bases: TGCGCCAGCAGTTCCACCGACAGGGTGAACACTGAAGCTTTCTTT.

The chain links TRBV20-1 to TRBJ2-3; 11 nucleotides agree with TRBD2. V dropped 5 bases and J dropped 12; count of bases not matched to a gene: 7. CDR3 size: 12 residues. In germline, CDR1 is DFQATT, CDR2 SNEGSKA (reference sequence). The CDR3 coding sequence is TGCAGTGCTGGTGAGGGACTAGCGGACCAGTATTTT. Translation: CSAGEGLADQYF.

This clone was detected a few times. The chain carries TRBV5-5 and TRBJ2-1; D perhaps matches TRBD2 (5 bases). Trimming removed 0 bases at V and 9 bases at J, with 10 bases between. In germline, CDR1 is SGHKS, CDR2 YYEKEE (reference sequence). CDR3 length: 13 residues. DNA for the CDR3: TGTGCCAGCAGCTTGGGAGGGAGTGGTGAGCAGTTCTTC. Translating gives CASSLGGSGEQFF.

The chain combines TRBV24-1 with TRBJ1-5; the match to TRBD1 covers 10 bases. Looked up from germline, CDR1 is KGHDR and CDR2 is SFDVKD. Trimming at V came to 3 bases and at J to 2 bases, leaving 6 bases not matched to a gene. The CDR3 has 17 residues. This CDR3 reads CATSDPGQGIGNQPQHF. The CDR3 DNA sequence: TGTGCCACCAGTGATCCGGGACAGGGGATCGGCAATCAGCCCCAGCATTTT.

This chain uses TRBV7-9 with TRBJ1-2, with 8 bases lining up with TRBD1. Unmatched junction bases numbered 12, after V lost 2 bases and J lost 4 bases. Germline V lookup: CDR1 SEHNR, CDR2 FQNEAQ (reference sequence). The CDR3 loop spans 17 amino acids. Here the CDR3 reads CASSLTPGQGGSYGYTF. Written as DNA, the CDR3 is TGTGCCAGCAGCTTAACCCCAGGACAGGGTGGAAGCTATGGCTACACCTTC.

This rearrangement joins TRBV7-3 to TRBJ2-5, with a possible D match to TRBD2 (6 bases). The V and J ends lost 6 bases and 7 bases respectively, with 15 bases between them. CDR1 is SGHTA, CDR2 FQGTGA, per germline. The CDR3 consists of 13 residues. Here the CDR3 reads CASRLSPGATQYF. The CDR3 DNA reads TGTGCCAGCAGGCTCTCCCCGGGAGCGACCCAGTACTTC.

The chain uses TRBV7-9 and TRBJ1-3; the D gene is possibly TRBD1 (6 bases). The CDR3 has 14 residues. The V end was cut by 11 bases, the J end by 4 bases, with 18 bases between. Germline V gene sequence: CDR1 SEHNR, CDR2 FQNEAQ (reference sequence). The CDR3, as DNA: TGTGCCGGATCCCAAAGGGGGTCCGGAAACACCATATATTTT. Encoded protein: CAGSQRGSGNTIYF.

This clone has just a few counts. The V gene is TRBV28, the J gene TRBJ1-5; D unclear. CDR3 length equals 14 residues. Germline V gives CDR1 MDHEN, CDR2 SYDVKM. V was clipped by 3 bases and J by 5 bases, with 11 bases between them. Written as DNA, the CDR3 is TGTGCCAGCAGTTTTCGGACTGCTTATCAGCCCCAGCATTTT. Its translation: CASSFRTAYQPQHF.

V is TRBV6-5 and J is TRBJ2-7; D is unresolved. CDR1 and CDR2 (germline): MNHEY, SVGAGI. V was clipped by 8 bases and J by 9 bases, with 23 bases between them. This CDR3 region has 14 residues. CDR3 sequence: CASRKARDLGVQYF. In DNA, the CDR3 is TGTGCCAGCCGCAAAGCCCGAGATCTAGGAGTGCAGTACTTC.

This clone was seen only a few times. V usage is TRBV5-1 and J usage is TRBJ2-3; no firm D call. Germline V CDR1 and CDR2: SGHRS, YFSETQ. This CDR3 region has 15 residues. Between the trimmed V and J ends, which lost 4 bases and 0 bases, there was a span of 12 bases. CDR3 sequence: CASSNRPSSTDTQYF. The CDR3 DNA sequence: TGCGCCAGCAGCAACAGACCCTCTAGCACAGATACGCAGTATTTT.

The chain links TRBV6-1 to TRBJ2-7; D is perhaps TRBD2 (6 bases). Germline V gives CDR1 MNHNS, CDR2 SASEGT. V lost 0 bases and J lost 3, with 12 bases in between. This CDR3 comprises 15 residues. CDR3 nucleotides: TGTGCCAGCAGTGAAGCTGGGTGGCGGGACTACGAGCAGTACTTC. Its protein product is CASSEAGWRDYEQYF.

The chain joins TRBV2 to TRBJ2-3; 10 bases agree with TRBD1. Germline assignment: CDR1 SNHLY and CDR2 FYNNEI. Trimming at V came to 6 bases and at J to 5 bases, leaving 2 bases not matched to a gene. This CDR3 spans 13 amino acids. DNA of the CDR3: TGTGCCAGCAGGCGGACAGGGGGAGATACGCAGTATTTT. It specifies CASRRTGGDTQYF.

The rearrangement uses TRBV7-8 and TRBJ2-7, with 7 positions matching TRBD2. This CDR3 has 14 amino acids. The V gene's germline CDR1 is SGHVS and CDR2 FQNEAQ. Trimming removed 4 bases from V and 0 bases from J; junction bases left unmatched: 3. DNA of the CDR3: TGTGCCAGCAGCTACCGGGACTACTCCTACGAGCAGTACTTC. Its translation is CASSYRDYSYEQYF.

The chain combines TRBV21-1 with TRBJ1-5; the D segment call TRBD1 is taken from the table without a DNA check. TRBV21-1 is designated a pseudogene. The length of the CDR3 is 17 residues. CDR3 sequence reads: CASSKEGDTNHNQPQHF. CDR3 DNA: TGTGCCAGCAGCAAAGAAGGGGACACCAACCACAATCAGCCCCAGCATTTT.

V is TRBV6-6 and J is TRBJ1-6, with a tentative D call TRBD1 (5 bases). Per germline, CDR1 MNHNY and CDR2 SVGAGI (reference sequence). V was cut by 5 bases and J by 1 base, with 12 bases left in between. The CDR3 loop spans 16 amino acids. Written as DNA, the CDR3 is TGTGCCAGCAGTCTGAGTGACAGATCCTATAATTCACCCCTCCACTTT. This translates into CASSLSDRSYNSPLHF.

The chain uses TRBV4-1 and TRBJ1-1; D is ambiguous. The CDR3 has 15 residues. CDR1 is MGHRA, CDR2 YSYEKL, per germline. V was trimmed by 1 base and J by 5 bases, leaving 14 bases between them. DNA for the CDR3: TGCGCCAGCAGCCAAGGAAACACCAGAAGAACTGAAGCTTTCTTT. This sequence encodes CASSQGNTRRTEAFF.

This rearrangement joins TRBV2 to TRBJ2-1; 8 bases align to TRBD2. Germline loops: CDR1 SNHLY, CDR2 FYNNEI. This CDR3 region has 15 residues. V was clipped by 7 bases and J by 6 bases; unmatched bases: 11. In DNA, the CDR3 is TGTGCCAGCAATCCGCCCGGGGGGGCGGTCAATGAGCAGTTCTTC. Translation gives CASNPPGGAVNEQFF.

This clone was recorded only once. The chain combines TRBV3-1 (or the pseudogene TRBV3-2) with TRBJ2-7; possibly TRBD2 for D (6 bases). Germline values: CDR1 LGHDT, CDR2 YNNKEL (reference sequence). This CDR3 has 14 residues. V lost 4 bases and J 2 bases, leaving 12 bases between the germline ends. The CDR3 DNA reads TGTGCCAGCAGCCCGGGTTGGGGGGCCTACGAGCAGTACTTC. It is translated as CASSPGWGAYEQYF.

J is TRBJ2-1 and V is TRBV6-6; 7 bases fit TRBD1. The CDR3 runs to 15 residues. Per the germline V gene, CDR1 is MNHNY and CDR2 is SVGAGI (reference sequence). J lost 3 bases, V lost 5 bases, and 7 bases had no gene match. CDR3 protein: CASSLGTVDYNEQFF. The DNA of the CDR3 is TGTGCCAGCAGTCTCGGGACAGTCGACTACAATGAGCAGTTCTTC.

The chain uses TRBV6-5 and TRBJ1-2; 8 nucleotides line up with TRBD1. CDR1 and CDR2 (germline): MNHEY, SVGAGI. The CDR3 runs to 15 residues. Losses at the gene ends were 4 bases for V and 4 bases for J; bases not matched to a gene: 8. CDR3 nucleotide sequence: TGTGCCAGCAGTTCTAAACAGGGGGGATTCTATGGCTACACCTTC. The encoded protein is CASSSKQGGFYGYTF.

Note on this clone: Additional DNA sequences in this sample encode the identical CDR3. The chain employs TRBV4-2 and TRBJ2-7, with 10 bases matching TRBD2. The CDR3 extends over 15 amino acids. V lost 0 bases, J lost 3 bases, and 2 bases stayed unmatched. Germline values: CDR1 LGHNA, CDR2 YNFKEQ. The CDR3, as DNA: TGTGCCAGCAGCCAAGAACTAGCGGGGAACTACGAGCAGTACTTC. Its protein is CASSQELAGNYEQYF.

The V call is TRBV5-4, the J call TRBJ2-1, with a tentative D call TRBD1 (5 bases). Germline V gene data show CDR1 as SGHNT and CDR2 as YYREEE (reference sequence). V was clipped by 4 bases and J by 8 bases, with 10 bases between them. The CDR3 spans 12 residues. The CDR3 region has the DNA TGTGCCAGCAGCCCCGAAGGGGATGAGCAGTTCTTC. Translated: CASSPEGDEQFF.

CDR3 protein: CASSPLRGRICEAFF. The DNA for the CDR3 is TGTGCCAGCAGTCCCCTGCGGGGGAGGATTTGTGAAGCTTTCTTT. This chain joins TRBV11-2 and TRBJ1-1; D may be TRBD1 (5 bases). Germline V gene data show CDR1 as SGHAT and CDR2 as FQNNGV. Between the trimmed V and J ends, which lost 6 bases and 7 bases, there was a span of 21 bases. This CDR3 contains 15 residues.

V and J are TRBV15 and TRBJ2-3; D gene unclear. Germline V CDR1 and CDR2: LNHNV, YYDKDF (reference sequence). Trimming took off 1 base at V and 4 bases at J, with 12 bases between the two ends. CDR3 length equals 15 residues. The CDR3 sequence: CATSRVGTVADTQYF. In nucleotides, the CDR3 is TGTGCCACCAGCAGAGTCGGTACGGTAGCAGATACGCAGTATTTT.

V gene TRBV19 combines with J gene TRBJ1-1, with D uncertain. The CDR3 extends over 13 amino acids. The V and J ends lost 2 bases and 3 bases respectively, with 7 bases between them. CDR1 is LNHDA and CDR2 is SQIVND in the germline V gene (reference sequence). For the CDR3, the DNA is TGTGCCAGTAGTATAAGAGGGTACACTGAAGCTTTCTTT. As protein: CASSIRGYTEAFF.

In this sample, this clone turned up once. V gene TRBV27 combines with J gene TRBJ1-1, with D unclear. The CDR3 covers 18 residues. From germline, CDR1 is MNHEY and CDR2 SMNVEV (reference sequence). V lost 3 bases to trimming and J lost 3 bases, with 23 bases between them. CDR3 in DNA: TGTGCCAGCAGTTTTTGGCCCGTACATCGGATTCAGGACACTGAAGCTTTCTTT. Its translation: CASSFWPVHRIQDTEAFF.

The V and J genes are TRBV5-5 and TRBJ2-1; possibly TRBD1 for D (5 bases). Trimming removed 0 bases at V and 8 bases at J, with 12 bases between. The CDR3 is made up of 14 amino acids. Germline CDR1 SGHKS, CDR2 YYEKEE (reference sequence). The CDR3 reads CASSLVTGWDEQFF. In nucleotides, the CDR3 is TGTGCCAGCAGCTTGGTAACAGGTTGGGATGAGCAGTTCTTC. Complete variable domain (other parts from reference TRBV5-5 and TRBJ2-1): DAGVTQSPTHLIKTRGQQVTLRCSPISGHKSVSWYQQVLGQGPQFIFQYYEKEERGRGNFPDRFSARQFPNYSSELNVNALLLGDSALYLCASSLVTGWDEQFFGPGTRLTVL.

The genes are TRBV13 and TRBJ1-3; tentative D call: TRBD1 (5 bases). The CDR3 is made up of 18 amino acids. V lost 2 bases to trimming and J lost 1 base, with 18 bases between them. Germline V gives CDR1 PRHDT, CDR2 FYEKMQ (reference sequence). CDR3 in amino acids: CASSLFGGRGDSGNTIYF. The DNA for the CDR3 is TGTGCCAGCAGCTTATTCGGTGGACGGGGGGATTCTGGAAACACCATATATTTT.

The rearrangement joins TRBV18 to TRBJ1-1; no clear D. The CDR3 contains 15 residues. Trimming cost V 0 bases and J 3 bases, with 11 bases left between them. Germline V gives CDR1 KGHSH, CDR2 LQKENI. The CDR3 DNA is TGTGCCAGCTCACCACCCCTGGTGACTCACACTGAAGCTTTCTTT. This sequence encodes CASSPPLVTHTEAFF.

This clone was counted a few times. The same CDR3 can be traced to other DNA sequences in this sample. V usage is TRBV9 and J usage is TRBJ2-1; 8 nucleotides align to TRBD2. With 0 bases clipped from V and 2 bases from J, the junction kept 4 bases outside the gene matches. The CDR3 has 16 amino acids. Per the germline V gene, CDR1 is SGDLS and CDR2 is YYNGEE. CDR3 sequence: CASSVEPGGTYNEQFF. For the CDR3, the DNA is TGTGCCAGCAGCGTAGAACCGGGGGGGACCTACAATGAGCAGTTCTTC.

This chain links TRBV29-1 with TRBJ2-5; 7 positions agree with TRBD2. Looked up from germline, CDR1 is SQVTM and CDR2 is ANQGSEA. Trimming took 7 bases from V and 0 from J; bases not matched to a gene: 5. CDR3 length: 13 residues. The DNA for the CDR3 is TGCAGCGCAAGAGGACTAGACCAAGAGACCCAGTACTTC. Amino acid sequence: CSARGLDQETQYF.

The CDR3: CAWSPMGGNQPQHF. CDR3 DNA: TGTGCCTGGAGTCCCATGGGGGGAAATCAGCCCCAGCATTTT. The J gene is TRBJ1-5, the V gene TRBV30; D is possibly TRBD1 (5 bases). The CDR3 consists of 14 residues. The germline V and J ends were trimmed by 2 bases and 4 bases, with 12 bases remaining between them. CDR1 is GTSNPN and CDR2 is SVGIG in the germline V gene (reference sequence). Full variable domain (remainder filled in from reference TRBV30 and TRBJ1-5): SQTIHQWPATLVQPVGSPLSLECTVEGTSNPNLYWYRQAAGRGLQLLFYSVGIGQISSEVPQNLSASRPQDRQFILSSKKLLLSDSGFYLCAWSPMGGNQPQHFGDGTRLSIL.